The 7 T cell receptor beta chains presented below share a single source sample, sequenced in a study of blood T cell repertoires in COVID-19. The data were produced by immunoSEQ multiplex PCR, yet TCRdb's version contains in-frame clones alone and is incomplete. The repertoire holds about 74,000 clones, with around 78% as singletons. The sample comprised peripheral blood. The receptors stem from a human donor in a cohort sampled during active COVID-19.

This chain connects TRBV3-1 (or the pseudogene TRBV3-2) to TRBJ1-1; weak D call: TRBD1 (6 bases). The CDR3 extends over 14 amino acids. Germline assignment: CDR1 LGHDT and CDR2 YNNKEL (reference sequence). The V end lost 0 bases, the J end lost 4 bases, and 9 bases lay between the germline ends. CDR3 protein: CASSQERGFTEAFF. CDR3 nucleotides: TGTGCCAGCAGCCAAGAAAGGGGGTTCACTGAAGCTTTCTTT.

The chain recombines TRBV5-4 with TRBJ2-7; 9 bases line up with TRBD1. Germline CDR1 and CDR2: SGHNT and YYREEE (reference sequence). The length of the CDR3 is 14 residues. Unmatched junction bases numbered 9, after V lost 4 bases and J lost 7 bases. CDR3 sequence (DNA): TGTGCCAGCAGCCGAACCGACAGGGGGTGGGAGCAGTACTTC. It translates to CASSRTDRGWEQYF.

The chain joins TRBV4-1 to TRBJ2-5; 7 positions agree with TRBD2. The CDR3 contains 17 residues. V was clipped by 0 bases and J by 2 bases; unmatched bases: 9. Germline CDR1 and CDR2: MGHRA and YSYEKL. For the CDR3, the DNA is TGCGCCAGCAGCCAAGATATAGGCGGGAGAGGTCAAGAGACCCAGTACTTC. Translating it yields CASSQDIGGRGQETQYF.

This clone was picked up a small number of times. V usage is TRBV7-2 and J usage is TRBJ1-1; tentative D call: TRBD1 (5 bases). CDR3 length equals 13 residues. With 5 bases removed from V and 2 bases from J, the gap between germline ends came to 9 bases. Germline CDR1 reads SGHTA; CDR2 reads FQGNSA. Written as DNA, the CDR3 is TGTGCCAGCAGCGTACAGGAAAACACTGAAGCTTTCTTT. Translation: CASSVQENTEAFF.

Only one count was recorded for this clone. The genes are TRBV7-2 and TRBJ2-5, with D perhaps matching TRBD2 (6 bases). Trimming pared 5 bases from V and 2 bases from J, leaving 15 bases between. Germline CDR1 SGHTA, CDR2 FQGNSA. CDR3 length: 15 residues. The CDR3 loop reads CASSHYGGVQETQYF. For the CDR3, the DNA is TGTGCCAGCAGCCACTACGGAGGGGTTCAAGAGACCCAGTACTTC.

The gene calls are TRBV19 and TRBJ2-7; 9 positions agree with TRBD1. This CDR3 comprises 13 residues. After removal of 8 bases from V and 12 bases from J, the junction contained 14 bases not matched to a gene. The V gene's germline CDR1 is LNHDA and CDR2 SQIVND (reference sequence). CDR3 loop: CASSRDRESLRYF. CDR3 sequence (DNA): TGTGCCAGTTCGCGGGACAGGGAGTCGCTCCGGTACTTC.

The chain joins TRBV5-1 to TRBJ2-2; 7 nucleotides match TRBD2. Germline V gene data show CDR1 as SGHRS and CDR2 as YFSETQ. V lost 0 bases and J lost 2; bases outside the gene matches: 4. This CDR3 is 16 amino acids long. DNA of the CDR3: TGCGCCAGCAGCTTGGGCAGCGGGATAAACACCGGGGAGCTGTTTTTT. This translates into CASSLGSGINTGELFF.